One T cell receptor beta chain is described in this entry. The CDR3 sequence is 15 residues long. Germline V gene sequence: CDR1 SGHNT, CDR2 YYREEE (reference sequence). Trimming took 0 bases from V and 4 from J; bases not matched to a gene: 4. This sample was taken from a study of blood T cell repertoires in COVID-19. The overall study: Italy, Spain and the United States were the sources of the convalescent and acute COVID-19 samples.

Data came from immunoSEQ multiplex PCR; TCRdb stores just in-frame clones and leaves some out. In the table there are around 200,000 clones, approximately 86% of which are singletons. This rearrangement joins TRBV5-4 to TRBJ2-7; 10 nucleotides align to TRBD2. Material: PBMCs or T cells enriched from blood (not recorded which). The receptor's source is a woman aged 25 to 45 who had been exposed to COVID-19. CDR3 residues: CASSLAAGGLYEQYF. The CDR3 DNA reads TGTGCCAGCAGCTTGGCAGCGGGGGGGTTATACGAGCAGTACTTC.